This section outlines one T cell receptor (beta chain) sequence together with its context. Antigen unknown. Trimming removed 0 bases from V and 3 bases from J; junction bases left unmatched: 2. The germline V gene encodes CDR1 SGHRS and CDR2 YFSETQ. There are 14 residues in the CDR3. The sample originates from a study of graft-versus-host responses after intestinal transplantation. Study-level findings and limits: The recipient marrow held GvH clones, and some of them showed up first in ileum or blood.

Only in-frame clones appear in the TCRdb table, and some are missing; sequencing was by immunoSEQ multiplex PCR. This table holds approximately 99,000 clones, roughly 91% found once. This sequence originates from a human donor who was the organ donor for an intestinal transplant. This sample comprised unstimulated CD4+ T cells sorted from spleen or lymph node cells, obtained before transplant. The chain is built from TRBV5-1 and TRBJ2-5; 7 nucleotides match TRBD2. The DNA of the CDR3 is TGCGCCAGCAGCTTGGTCAGCGGGGAAGAGACCCAGTACTTC. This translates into CASSLVSGEETQYF.